The rows below give T cell receptor beta chains drawn from one sample of a study of blood T cell repertoires in COVID-19. The data were produced by immunoSEQ multiplex PCR, yet TCRdb's version contains in-frame clones alone and is incomplete. The sample has about 320,000 clones; 80% to 90% are singletons. Sequenced input: peripheral blood. These receptors were obtained from a woman aged 50 to 60 with acute or convalescent COVID-19. Both conserved end residues are part of each CDR3. D genes are given only for firm matches. Clone size appears in some rows only: once, few, many, or a class for an expanded clone.

j_gene: TRBJ2-2; v_gene: TRBV18; abundance: -; d_gene: TRBD1; CDR3aa: CASSPQTGGTGELFF; CDR3nt: TGTGCCAGCTCACCACAGACAGGGGGTACCGGGGAGCTGTTTTTT
j_gene: TRBJ1-3; v_gene: TRBV30; abundance: once; d_gene: -; CDR3aa: CAWGVGLLSGNTIYF; CDR3nt: TGTGCCTGGGGCGTAGGACTGCTCTCTGGAAACACCATATATTTT
j_gene: TRBJ1-4; v_gene: TRBV3-1/TRBV3-2; abundance: -; d_gene: -; CDR3aa: CASSPSGRGDEKLFF; CDR3nt: TGTGCCAGCAGCCCATCCGGGAGGGGGGACGAAAAACTGTTTTTT
j_gene: TRBJ2-2; v_gene: TRBV7-9; abundance: -; d_gene: TRBD1; CDR3aa: CASSIPGQGNTGELFF; CDR3nt: TGTGCCAGCAGCATACCGGGACAGGGTAACACCGGGGAGCTGTTTTTT
j_gene: TRBJ2-3; v_gene: TRBV6-2/TRBV6-3; abundance: -; d_gene: TRBD2; CDR3aa: CASSSGLAGAPVKDTQYF; CDR3nt: TGTGCCAGCAGCTCCGGGCTAGCGGGGGCCCCCGTGAAGGATACGCAGTATTTT
j_gene: TRBJ2-1; v_gene: TRBV11-2; abundance: -; d_gene: TRBD2; CDR3aa: CASSFQTSQSEQFF; CDR3nt: TGTGCCAGCAGCTTCCAGACTAGCCAAAGTGAGCAGTTCTTC
j_gene: TRBJ2-1; v_gene: TRBV9; abundance: -; d_gene: -; CDR3aa: CASSVLQQGQYNEQFF; CDR3nt: TGTGCCAGCAGCGTACTTCAACAGGGCCAATACAATGAGCAGTTCTTC
j_gene: TRBJ1-2; v_gene: TRBV2; abundance: -; d_gene: TRBD1; CDR3aa: CASREGQGARYGYTF; CDR3nt: TGTGCCAGCAGGGAGGGACAGGGGGCTCGGTATGGCTACACCTTC
j_gene: TRBJ2-5; v_gene: TRBV15; abundance: -; d_gene: -; CDR3aa: CATSRSPTQETQYF; CDR3nt: TGTGCCACCAGCAGGTCTCCGACACAAGAGACCCAGTACTTC
j_gene: TRBJ1-2; v_gene: TRBV5-1; abundance: -; d_gene: -; CDR3aa: CASSLDSGSNYGYTF; CDR3nt: TGCGCCAGCAGCTTGGATTCAGGGTCTAACTATGGCTACACCTTC
j_gene: TRBJ1-4; v_gene: TRBV29-1; abundance: -; d_gene: -; CDR3aa: CSVEGADDEKLFF; CDR3nt: TGCAGCGTTGAGGGAGCCGATGATGAAAAACTGTTTTTT
j_gene: TRBJ2-2; v_gene: TRBV7-3; abundance: -; d_gene: TRBD2; CDR3aa: CASSSRTSANTGELFF; CDR3nt: TGTGCCAGCAGCTCCCGGACTAGCGCGAACACCGGGGAGCTGTTTTTT
j_gene: TRBJ2-1; v_gene: TRBV3-1/TRBV3-2; abundance: once; d_gene: TRBD2; CDR3aa: CASSRSGRGYNEQFF; CDR3nt: TGTGCCAGCAGCCGTAGCGGGAGGGGGTACAATGAGCAGTTCTTC
j_gene: TRBJ1-2; v_gene: TRBV29-1; abundance: once; d_gene: -; CDR3aa: CSVYLGQGRGGYTF; CDR3nt: TGCAGCGTGTACCTGGGGCAGGGGAGGGGTGGCTACACCTTC
j_gene: TRBJ2-5; v_gene: TRBV15; abundance: -; d_gene: TRBD2; CDR3aa: CATSRAGGLQETQYF; CDR3nt: TGTGCCACCAGCAGAGCGGGAGGCCTACAAGAGACCCAGTACTTC
j_gene: TRBJ1-2; v_gene: TRBV19; abundance: -; d_gene: -; CDR3aa: CASSPPPPRTVYGYTF; CDR3nt: TGTGCCAGTAGCCCACCACCCCCAAGGACAGTCTATGGCTACACCTTC
j_gene: TRBJ2-1; v_gene: TRBV27; abundance: -; d_gene: TRBD2; CDR3aa: CASSWTSGSSLNEQFF; CDR3nt: TGTGCCAGCAGTTGGACTAGCGGGAGTTCACTTAATGAGCAGTTCTTC
j_gene: TRBJ1-1; v_gene: TRBV27; abundance: few; d_gene: TRBD1; CDR3aa: CASREGGSTEAFF; CDR3nt: TGTGCCAGCAGGGAAGGGGGCTCCACTGAAGCTTTCTTT
j_gene: TRBJ2-4; v_gene: TRBV4-1; abundance: -; d_gene: TRBD1; CDR3aa: CASSRLPGQRLAKNIQYF; CDR3nt: TGCGCCAGCAGCCGACTTCCGGGACAGCGTTTAGCCAAAAACATTCAGTACTTC
j_gene: TRBJ2-1; v_gene: TRBV10-1; abundance: few; d_gene: -; CDR3aa: CASRGTLDNEQFF; CDR3nt: TGCGCCAGCAGGGGGACTCTCGACAATGAGCAGTTCTTC
j_gene: TRBJ2-2; v_gene: TRBV29-1; abundance: -; d_gene: TRBD2; CDR3aa: CSVEDPLAGGPTGELFF; CDR3nt: TGCAGCGTTGAAGACCCACTAGCGGGAGGGCCCACCGGGGAGCTGTTTTTT
j_gene: TRBJ1-1; v_gene: TRBV2; abundance: -; d_gene: -; CDR3aa: CASSGLAVNTEAFF; CDR3nt: TGTGCCAGCAGTGGGCTAGCAGTGAACACTGAAGCTTTCTTT
j_gene: TRBJ2-2; v_gene: TRBV11-3; abundance: -; d_gene: TRBD2; CDR3aa: CASSFETSGDTGELFF; CDR3nt: TGTGCCAGCAGCTTCGAGACTAGCGGGGACACCGGGGAGCTGTTTTTT
j_gene: TRBJ2-7; v_gene: TRBV9; abundance: -; d_gene: -; CDR3aa: CASSVAWQYSYEQYF; CDR3nt: TGTGCCAGCAGCGTAGCTTGGCAGTACAGCTACGAGCAGTACTTC
j_gene: TRBJ1-2; v_gene: TRBV30; abundance: -; d_gene: TRBD1; CDR3aa: CAWSVPGQVDGYTF; CDR3nt: TGTGCCTGGAGTGTCCCGGGACAGGTGGATGGCTACACCTTC
j_gene: TRBJ1-1; v_gene: TRBV9; abundance: -; d_gene: -; CDR3aa: CASSVGGSRGNTEAFF; CDR3nt: TGTGCCAGCAGCGTAGGAGGCAGCCGGGGAAACACTGAAGCTTTCTTT
j_gene: TRBJ1-2; v_gene: TRBV12-3/TRBV12-4; abundance: -; d_gene: -; CDR3aa: CASSSSGDYGYTF; CDR3nt: TGTGCCAGCAGTTCCTCAGGGGACTATGGCTACACCTTC
j_gene: TRBJ2-3; v_gene: TRBV10-1; abundance: few; d_gene: TRBD1; CDR3aa: CASSPGQATDTQYF; CDR3nt: TGCGCCAGCAGCCCGGGACAGGCCACAGATACGCAGTATTTT
j_gene: TRBJ1-4; v_gene: TRBV2; abundance: once; d_gene: TRBD1; CDR3aa: CASSEGTGGEKLFF; CDR3nt: TGTGCCAGCAGTGAGGGGACAGGGGGTGAAAAACTGTTTTTT
j_gene: TRBJ2-7; v_gene: TRBV5-1; abundance: few; d_gene: -; CDR3aa: CASSLADSSYEQYF; CDR3nt: TGCGCCAGCAGCTTGGCTGATAGCTCCTACGAGCAGTACTTC
j_gene: TRBJ1-2; v_gene: TRBV7-9; abundance: once; d_gene: -; CDR3aa: CASSSLQDTGYTF; CDR3nt: TGTGCCAGCAGCTCGCTGCAGGACACAGGCTACACCTTC
j_gene: TRBJ2-1; v_gene: TRBV27; abundance: -; d_gene: TRBD2; CDR3aa: CASSRPGLAELNEQFF; CDR3nt: TGTGCCAGCAGCCGACCGGGACTAGCGGAGTTAAATGAGCAGTTCTTC
j_gene: TRBJ2-1; v_gene: TRBV24-1; abundance: -; d_gene: -; CDR3aa: CATQDRSSYNEQFF; CDR3nt: TGTGCCACCCAGGACAGAAGCTCCTACAATGAGCAGTTCTTC
j_gene: TRBJ2-5; v_gene: TRBV5-1; abundance: -; d_gene: -; CDR3aa: CASSLAGETQYF; CDR3nt: TGCGCCAGCAGCTTGGCCGGGGAGACCCAGTACTTC
j_gene: TRBJ1-5; v_gene: TRBV6-5; abundance: -; d_gene: TRBD1; CDR3aa: CASNLQGTGDQPQHF; CDR3nt: TGTGCCAGCAATTTACAGGGGACTGGAGACCAGCCCCAGCATTTT
j_gene: TRBJ2-1; v_gene: TRBV20-1; abundance: -; d_gene: -; CDR3aa: CSASAGREQFF; CDR3nt: TGCAGTGCTAGCGCCGGGAGAGAGCAGTTCTTC
j_gene: TRBJ1-1; v_gene: TRBV18; abundance: few; d_gene: -; CDR3aa: CASSQGLSLLNTEAFF; CDR3nt: TGTGCCAGCTCACAGGGACTGAGCCTTTTGAACACTGAAGCTTTCTTT
j_gene: TRBJ2-5; v_gene: TRBV2; abundance: -; d_gene: TRBD1; CDR3aa: CASTRDRGPQETQYF; CDR3nt: TGTGCCAGCACCAGGGACAGGGGGCCTCAAGAGACCCAGTACTTC
j_gene: TRBJ2-2; v_gene: TRBV18; abundance: -; d_gene: -; CDR3aa: CASSSQGSGAGELFF; CDR3nt: TGTGCCAGCTCATCCCAGGGTTCGGGAGCCGGGGAGCTGTTTTTT
j_gene: TRBJ1-2; v_gene: TRBV14; abundance: -; d_gene: -; CDR3aa: CASSQDLEGGYTF; CDR3nt: TGTGCCAGCAGCCAAGATCTGGAGGGCGGCTACACCTTC
j_gene: TRBJ1-2; v_gene: TRBV6-2/TRBV6-3; abundance: -; d_gene: TRBD1; CDR3aa: CASSRTGGDYGYTF; CDR3nt: TGTGCCAGCAGCCGGACAGGGGGTGACTATGGCTACACCTTC
j_gene: TRBJ2-2; v_gene: TRBV19; abundance: -; d_gene: -; CDR3aa: CASSIDGGRGNTGELFF; CDR3nt: TGTGCCAGTAGTATAGATGGAGGCAGGGGAAACACCGGGGAGCTGTTTTTT
j_gene: TRBJ2-2; v_gene: TRBV2; abundance: few; d_gene: -; CDR3aa: CATRGRGNTGELFF; CDR3nt: TGTGCCACTCGTGGGCGGGGAAACACCGGGGAGCTGTTTTTT
j_gene: TRBJ2-1; v_gene: TRBV7-9; abundance: -; d_gene: -; CDR3aa: CASSPDRSPVDEQFF; CDR3nt: TGTGCCAGCAGCCCAGACAGGAGCCCGGTCGATGAGCAGTTCTTC
j_gene: TRBJ1-1; v_gene: TRBV7-2; abundance: -; d_gene: -; CDR3aa: CASSLWGGEAFF; CDR3nt: TGTGCCAGCAGCTTGTGGGGGGGTGAAGCTTTCTTT
j_gene: TRBJ1-5; v_gene: TRBV6-2/TRBV6-3; abundance: -; d_gene: TRBD1; CDR3aa: CASSYEPGQGQYSNQPQHF; CDR3nt: TGTGCCAGCAGTTACGAGCCGGGACAGGGACAATATAGCAATCAGCCCCAGCATTTT